The rows below give T cell receptor beta chains drawn from one sample of a study of cytomegalovirus exposure and HLA in healthy donors. This table comes from immunoSEQ multiplex PCR, and its TCRdb copy is limited to in-frame clones, with some not included. The data contain roughly 200,000 clones, 65% to 90% of them singletons. Sequenced material: PBMCs. These receptors were collected from a woman aged 45-60 years in good health and CMV-seronegative. Both conserved end residues are part of each CDR3. D genes are given only for firm matches. Expanded clones get a size class; other rows say once, few or many, or leave the size out.

CASSPGTSNEQFF	TGTGCCAGCTCACCCGGGACTAGCAATGAGCAGTTCTTC	-	TRBV18	TRBD2	TRBJ2-1
CASSQVGQEIYEQYF	TGCGCCAGCAGCCAAGTGGGACAGGAGATCTACGAGCAGTACTTC	-	TRBV4-1	TRBD1	TRBJ2-7
CASLLSIQRAVGYTF	TGTGCCAGCCTCCTATCAATACAGAGGGCGGTTGGCTACACCTTC	-	TRBV6-1	-	TRBJ1-2
CASSSRVGQGGGYTF	TGTGCCAGCAGTTCCCGAGTCGGGCAGGGGGGTGGCTACACCTTC	-	TRBV6-5	TRBD1	TRBJ1-2
CASSSGRYCGYTF	TGTGCCAGCAGCTCGGGGAGATACTGTGGCTACACCTTC	-	TRBV27	-	TRBJ1-2
CASSLSGYYEQYF	TGTGCCAGCAGTTTATCGGGGTACTACGAGCAGTACTTC	once	TRBV28	-	TRBJ2-7
CSVEDGKGQHSNQPQHF	TGCAGCGTTGAAGATGGGAAAGGACAGCATAGCAATCAGCCCCAGCATTTT	-	TRBV29-1	-	TRBJ1-5
CASSNRDNQPQHF	TGTGCCAGCAGTAACAGAGACAATCAGCCCCAGCATTTT	few	TRBV28	-	TRBJ1-5
CASRLQGVAGANVLTF	TGTGCCAGCAGACTTCAGGGGGTGGCTGGGGCCAACGTCCTGACTTTC	-	TRBV27	TRBD1	TRBJ2-6
CASSILRSRTEGYLDGYTF	TGTGCCAGTAGTATTTTGAGGTCCCGCACGGAGGGCTACTTGGATGGCTACACCTTC	-	TRBV19	-	TRBJ1-2
CASIEQGVWNEQFF	TGTGCCAGCATCGAACAGGGGGTATGGAATGAGCAGTTCTTC	-	TRBV11-2	TRBD1	TRBJ2-1
CASNPTGVGYGYTF	TGCGCCAGCAACCCGACAGGGGTAGGCTATGGCTACACCTTC	-	TRBV5-1	TRBD1	TRBJ1-2
CASSLGSYETQYF	TGCGCCAGCAGCTTGGGGTCCTACGAGACCCAGTACTTC	-	TRBV5-1	-	TRBJ2-5
CSVSSQGPKGFF	TGCAGCGTCTCGTCACAGGGGCCGAAGGGGTTCTTT	-	TRBV29-1	TRBD1	TRBJ1-1
CASTPGGAGQPQHF	TGTGCCAGCACCCCAGGGGGCGCGGGTCAGCCCCAGCATTTT	-	TRBV6-1	TRBD1	TRBJ1-5
CASSGQGVGGYTF	TGTGCCTCTTCAGGACAGGGGGTGGGTGGCTACACCTTC	-	TRBV10-3	TRBD1	TRBJ1-2
CASNPSGTAVSSYNEQFF	TGTGCCAGCAACCCCTCCGGGACAGCGGTTAGCTCCTACAATGAGCAGTTCTTC	-	TRBV11-2	TRBD1	TRBJ2-1
CASSQIEGTGKNTEAFF	TGTGCCAGCAGCCAAATAGAGGGGACAGGAAAGAACACTGAAGCTTTCTTT	-	TRBV7-2	TRBD1	TRBJ1-1
CASSQVGTSGYEQYF	TGTGCCAGCAGCCAAGTGGGAACTAGCGGCTACGAGCAGTACTTC	few	TRBV4-2	TRBD2	TRBJ2-7
CASSQEQVHTDTQYF	TGCGCCAGCAGCCAAGAACAGGTACACACAGATACGCAGTATTTT	-	TRBV4-1	-	TRBJ2-3
CASAGTGDLGDEQYF	TGTGCCAGCGCCGGGACAGGGGATCTCGGGGACGAGCAGTACTTC	once	TRBV7-8	TRBD1	TRBJ2-7
CASAQGFTNEKLFF	TGTGCCAGTGCGCAGGGGTTTACTAATGAAAAACTGTTTTTT	-	TRBV19	-	TRBJ1-4
CASSPIYEQYF	TGTGCCAGCAGCCCAATTTACGAGCAGTACTTC	-	TRBV7-8	-	TRBJ2-7
CASSPGQEYGDTIYF	TGTGCCAGCAGCCCCGGACAGGAATACGGGGACACCATATATTTT	-	TRBV11-2	TRBD1	TRBJ1-3
CASSQDLAYTGNEQYF	TGTGCCAGCAGCCAAGACCTAGCTTACACCGGTAACGAGCAGTACTTC	-	TRBV4-2	-	TRBJ2-7
CASSGFPGNYNEQFF	TGTGCCAGCTCCGGGTTTCCCGGCAATTACAATGAGCAGTTCTTC	-	TRBV5-6	-	TRBJ2-1
CASSPGTGVITGELFF	TGTGCCAGCTCACCCGGAACAGGGGTCATCACCGGGGAGCTGTTTTTC	-	TRBV18	TRBD1	TRBJ2-2
CAISELTTREAQYF	TGTGCCATCAGTGAGTTGACAACGCGGGAGGCCCAGTACTTC	-	TRBV10-3	TRBD2	TRBJ2-5
CASSPTLASYNEQFF	TGTGCCAGCTCACCCACCCTGGCCTCCTACAATGAGCAGTTCTTC	-	TRBV18	-	TRBJ2-1
CSVESTGSGYTF	TGCAGCGTTGAAAGTACAGGGAGTGGCTACACCTTC	-	TRBV29-1	-	TRBJ1-2
CASRRTGEDEQYF	TGTGCCAGCAGGCGAACAGGGGAGGACGAGCAGTACTTC	few	TRBV7-6	-	TRBJ2-7
CASSAQGDSGPRGYTF	TGCGCCAGCAGCGCCCAGGGGGACAGTGGGCCGCGGGGCTACACCTTC	-	TRBV5-1	TRBD1	TRBJ1-2
CASSRFGTLTFSYEQYF	TGTGCCAGCAGCCGGTTCGGGACTCTGACTTTTAGCTACGAGCAGTACTTC	-	TRBV5-8	-	TRBJ2-7
CASSPLVYDGYTF	TGTGCCAGCAGCCCTCTCGTATATGATGGCTACACCTTC	once	TRBV7-9	-	TRBJ1-2
CASSETGGWNQPQHF	TGTGCCAGCAGTGAGACAGGGGGCTGGAATCAGCCCCAGCATTTT	once	TRBV6-1	TRBD1	TRBJ1-5
CASSFTPLWSSYNEQFF	TGTGCCAGCAGCTTTACACCTCTTTGGAGCTCCTACAATGAGCAGTTCTTC	-	TRBV11-2	-	TRBJ2-1
CASSYSSVNQPQHF	TGTGCCAGCAGTTATAGTAGCGTCAATCAGCCCCAGCATTTT	few	TRBV6-5	-	TRBJ1-5
CASSPLSSDTEAFF	TGTGCCAGCTCACCGCTTAGCTCCGACACTGAAGCTTTCTTT	-	TRBV18	-	TRBJ1-1
CASRPGTGVANYGYTF	TGTGCCAGCAGACCGGGGACAGGGGTTGCGAACTATGGCTACACCTTC	-	TRBV28	TRBD1	TRBJ1-2
CASSPGTSGLNEQFF	TGTGCCAGCAGTCCCGGGACTAGCGGCCTCAATGAGCAGTTCTTC	once	TRBV6-5	TRBD2	TRBJ2-1
CASSPDPGPPYEQYF	TGTGCCAGCAGTCCGGATCCAGGGCCCCCCTACGAGCAGTACTTC	-	TRBV27	-	TRBJ2-7
CASSPFKNILQGQEDSGANVLTF	TGTGCCAGCAGCCCTTTTAAAAACATTTTGCAAGGACAGGAAGACTCTGGGGCCAACGTCCTGACTTTC	few	TRBV4-2	TRBD1	TRBJ2-6